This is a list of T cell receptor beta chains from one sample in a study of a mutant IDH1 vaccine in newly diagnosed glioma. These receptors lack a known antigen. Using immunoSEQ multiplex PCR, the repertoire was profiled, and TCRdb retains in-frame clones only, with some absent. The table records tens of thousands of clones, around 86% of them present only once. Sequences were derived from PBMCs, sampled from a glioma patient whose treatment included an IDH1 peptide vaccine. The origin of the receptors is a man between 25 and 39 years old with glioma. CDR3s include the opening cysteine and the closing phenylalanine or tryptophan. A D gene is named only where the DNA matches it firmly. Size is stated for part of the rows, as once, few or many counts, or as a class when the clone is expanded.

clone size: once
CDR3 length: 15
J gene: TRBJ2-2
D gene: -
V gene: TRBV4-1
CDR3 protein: CASSQPKQGSGELFF

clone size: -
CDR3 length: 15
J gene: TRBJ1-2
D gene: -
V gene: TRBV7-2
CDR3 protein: CASRNFPGLTYGYTF

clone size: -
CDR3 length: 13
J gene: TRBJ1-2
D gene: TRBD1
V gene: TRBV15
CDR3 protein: CATSLRGRDGYTF

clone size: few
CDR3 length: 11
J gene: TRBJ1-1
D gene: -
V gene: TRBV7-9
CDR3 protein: CASSSATEAFF

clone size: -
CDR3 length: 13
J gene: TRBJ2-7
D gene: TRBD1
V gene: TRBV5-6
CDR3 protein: CASSFVDRDEQYF

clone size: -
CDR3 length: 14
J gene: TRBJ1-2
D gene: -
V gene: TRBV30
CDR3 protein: CAHGGRRWNYGYTF

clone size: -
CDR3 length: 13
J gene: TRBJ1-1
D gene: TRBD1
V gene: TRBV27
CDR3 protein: CASSSAGGTEAFF

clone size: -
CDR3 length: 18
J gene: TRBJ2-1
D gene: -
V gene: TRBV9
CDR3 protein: CASSVGPWGLAEYNEQFF

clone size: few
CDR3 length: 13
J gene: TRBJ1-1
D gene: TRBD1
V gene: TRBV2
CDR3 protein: CATRDRKNTEAFF

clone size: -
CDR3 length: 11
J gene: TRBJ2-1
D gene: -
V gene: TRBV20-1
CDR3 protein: CSASRDTEQFF

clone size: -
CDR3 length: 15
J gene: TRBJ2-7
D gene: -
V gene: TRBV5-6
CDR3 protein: CASSFMRGSSYEQYF

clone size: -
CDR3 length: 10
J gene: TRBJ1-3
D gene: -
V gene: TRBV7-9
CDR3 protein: CAGSGNTIYF

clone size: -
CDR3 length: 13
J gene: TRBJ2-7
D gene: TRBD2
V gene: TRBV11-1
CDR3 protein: CASTYSTSTEQYF

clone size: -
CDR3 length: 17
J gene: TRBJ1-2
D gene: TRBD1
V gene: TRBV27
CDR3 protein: CASSSLLPGQGNYGYTF

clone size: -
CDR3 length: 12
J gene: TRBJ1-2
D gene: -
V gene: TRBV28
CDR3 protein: CASSAGYYGYTF

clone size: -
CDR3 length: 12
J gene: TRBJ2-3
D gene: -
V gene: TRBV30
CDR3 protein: CAWGGAADTQYF

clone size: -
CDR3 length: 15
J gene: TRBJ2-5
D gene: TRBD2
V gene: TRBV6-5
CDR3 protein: CASSYWAGVQETQYF

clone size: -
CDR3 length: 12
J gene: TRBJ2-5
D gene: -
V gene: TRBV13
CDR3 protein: CASSLGRETQYF

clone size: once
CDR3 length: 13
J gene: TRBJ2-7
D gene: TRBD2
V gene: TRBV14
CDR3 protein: CASQRDSSYEQYF

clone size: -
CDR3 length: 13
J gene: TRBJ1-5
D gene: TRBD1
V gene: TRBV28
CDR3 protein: CASSPGGGQPQHF

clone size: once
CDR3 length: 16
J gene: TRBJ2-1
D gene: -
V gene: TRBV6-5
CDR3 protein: CASSYSSRSGYNEQFF

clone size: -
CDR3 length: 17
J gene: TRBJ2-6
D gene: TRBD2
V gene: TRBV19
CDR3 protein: CASRTLAELSGANVLTF

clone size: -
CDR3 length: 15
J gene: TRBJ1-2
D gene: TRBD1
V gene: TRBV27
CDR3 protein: CASSLSRRGGYGYTF

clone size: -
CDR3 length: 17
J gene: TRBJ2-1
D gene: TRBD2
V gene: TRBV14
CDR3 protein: CASSQDSSGWTNNEQFF

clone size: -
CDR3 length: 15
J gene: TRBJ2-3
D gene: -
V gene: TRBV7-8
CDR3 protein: CASSLAFHVTDTQYF

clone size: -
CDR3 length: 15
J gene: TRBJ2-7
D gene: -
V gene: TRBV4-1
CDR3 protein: CASSQDDRVRREQYF

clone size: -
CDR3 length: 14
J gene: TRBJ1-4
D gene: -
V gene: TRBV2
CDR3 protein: CASSPGSTNEKLFF

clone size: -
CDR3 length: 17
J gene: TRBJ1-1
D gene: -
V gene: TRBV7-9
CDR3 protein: CASSLASFYNRMAEAFF

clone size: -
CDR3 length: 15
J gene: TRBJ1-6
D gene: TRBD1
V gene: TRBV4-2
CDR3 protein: CASSQVATGDSPLHF

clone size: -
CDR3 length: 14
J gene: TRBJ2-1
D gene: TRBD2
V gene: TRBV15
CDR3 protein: CATSRDRGGAQQFF

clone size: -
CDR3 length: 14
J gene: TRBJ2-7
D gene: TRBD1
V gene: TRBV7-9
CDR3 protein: CASSLGDSFNEQYF

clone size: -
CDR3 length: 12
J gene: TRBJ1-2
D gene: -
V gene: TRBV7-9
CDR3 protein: CASSFSGYGYTF

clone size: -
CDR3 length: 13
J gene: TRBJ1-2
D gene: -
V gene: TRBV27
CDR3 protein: CASSETGFGGYTF